This T cell receptor beta chain was recovered during a study of T-cell memory formation after mild COVID-19. Overall study results and limits: Still unconfirmed is whether the second-wave clones peaking on day 37 recognized SARS-CoV-2. Clones that contracted clustered mainly in CM and EM if CD4+ and in EMRA if CD8+. Balance between CD4 and CD8 was seen in clones contracting day 15 to 85, and a CD4+ lean was seen in later expanders.

The authors produced TCR alpha and TCR beta cDNA libraries with sample barcodes and UMIs by 5'RACE using constant-segment primers. Each CDR3 protein is one row after TCRdb ran MiXCR on the 5' RACE reads. Seen here are around 80,000 distinct CDR3 sequences, roughly 13% observed once, and the top ten hold 41%. Comment on this clonotype: Its antigen is currently unknown.

CDR1 is SEHNR and CDR2 is FQNEAQ in the germline V gene (reference sequence). The length of the CDR3 is 20 residues. V was pared by 7 bases and J by 0 bases, with 28 bases between. The sample taken for sequencing was PBMCs or a T cell subset sorted from them (not recorded which). This TCR came from a man aged 18 to 29 who had mild COVID-19 (a few samples of this study predate the infection). Cell type and time point are not known. V is TRBV7-9 and J is TRBJ2-4; a weak D match, TRBD1 (6 bases). CDR3 in DNA: TGTGCCAGCATCCTCCTGAAATACGACAGGCAAGTTCTAGCCAAAAACATTCAGTACTTC. Translation: CASILLKYDRQVLAKNIQYF.